This is a list of T cell receptor beta chains from one sample in a study of blood T cell repertoires in COVID-19. Sequencing was performed with immunoSEQ multiplex PCR; in TCRdb, only in-frame clones are kept and a portion is missing. The sample includes 200,000 to 300,000 clones, 70% to 90% of them seen just once. The source material was peripheral blood. These receptor sequences come from a woman aged 55-75 years with active or convalescent COVID-19. Both conserved end residues are part of each CDR3. A D gene is named only where the DNA matches it firmly. Size values are once, few and many counts, or a class for expanded clones, and some rows have none.

v_call,j_call,d_call,clone_size,cdr3_aa,cdr3_nt
TRBV5-8,TRBJ2-5,TRBD1,NA,CASSSRDRVLKTQYF,TGTGCCAGCAGCTCCCGGGACAGGGTTTTGAAGACCCAGTACTTC
TRBV11-3,TRBJ2-7,TRBD1,NA,CASSPGQGYEQYF,TGTGCCAGCAGCCCGGGACAGGGCTACGAGCAGTACTTC
TRBV7-7,TRBJ2-2,TRBD2,NA,CASSPSGRGTGELFF,TGTGCTAGCAGCCCTAGCGGGAGAGGAACCGGGGAGCTGTTTTTT
TRBV11-2,TRBJ1-3,NA,NA,CASSPERATGNTIYF,TGTGCCAGCAGCCCGGAGCGGGCCACTGGAAACACCATATATTTT
TRBV27,TRBJ2-7,NA,NA,CASSPGGSGYEQYF,TGTGCCAGCAGTCCAGGGGGGAGCGGCTACGAGCAGTACTTC
TRBV19,TRBJ1-2,TRBD1,NA,CASSVTGAGDGYTF,TGTGCCAGTAGTGTGACAGGGGCCGGGGATGGCTACACCTTC
TRBV2,TRBJ1-5,TRBD1,NA,CASSTGTGEGKGNQPQHF,TGTGCCAGCAGTACCGGGACAGGGGAGGGAAAGGGCAATCAGCCCCAGCATTTT
TRBV10-1,TRBJ2-2,NA,few,CARFGGGELFF,TGCGCCAGATTCGGGGGCGGGGAGCTGTTTTTT
TRBV19,TRBJ2-1,TRBD2,NA,CASSIMAGVRNEQFF,TGTGCCAGTAGTATTATGGCGGGAGTAAGGAATGAGCAGTTCTTC
TRBV11-2,TRBJ1-4,TRBD1,NA,CASSPTGAAAEKLFF,TGTGCCAGCAGCCCAACAGGGGCCGCTGCAGAAAAACTGTTTTTT
TRBV2,TRBJ1-1,NA,NA,CASMRQPNTEAFF,TGTGCCAGCATGCGACAACCGAACACTGAAGCTTTCTTT
TRBV9,TRBJ2-1,TRBD2,NA,CASSVWAGGNNEQFF,TGTGCCAGCAGCGTATGGGCGGGAGGTAACAATGAGCAGTTCTTC
TRBV10-1,TRBJ2-2,TRBD2,NA,CASSWSSGSGELFF,TGCGCCAGCAGCTGGTCTAGCGGGAGCGGGGAGCTGTTTTTT
TRBV13,TRBJ1-5,NA,NA,CASSLGRGNQPQHF,TGTGCCAGCAGCTTAGGCCGTGGCAATCAGCCCCAGCATTTT
TRBV28,TRBJ1-5,NA,few,CASSFISNQPQHF,TGTGCCAGCAGTTTCATCAGCAATCAGCCCCAGCATTTT
TRBV4-2,TRBJ2-1,TRBD2,NA,CASSQGTSGDNEQFF,TGTGCCAGCAGCCAAGGGACTAGCGGGGACAATGAGCAGTTCTTC
TRBV5-1,TRBJ1-2,NA,NA,CASSLVGDNYGYTF,TGCGCCAGCAGCTTGGTAGGGGATAACTATGGCTACACCTTC
TRBV7-9,TRBJ1-5,NA,few,CASSFGRGPMINQPQHF,TGTGCCAGCAGCTTTGGTCGAGGCCCCATGATCAATCAGCCCCAGCATTTT
TRBV5-1,TRBJ2-5,NA,NA,CASSLRTSQETQYF,TGCGCCAGCAGCTTGAGGACTTCCCAAGAGACCCAGTACTTC
TRBV5-1,TRBJ1-1,TRBD1,NA,CASSGTGENTEAFF,TGCGCCAGCTCCGGGACAGGGGAGAACACTGAAGCTTTCTTT
TRBV5-1,TRBJ2-1,TRBD1,once,CASSGPGQLYNEQFF,TGCGCCAGCAGCGGACCGGGACAGCTATACAATGAGCAGTTCTTC
TRBV7-8,TRBJ1-6,TRBD1,NA,CASSLGGPGQGASGPLHF,TGTGCCAGCAGCTTAGGAGGCCCAGGACAGGGGGCGAGTGGGCCCCTCCACTTT
TRBV5-4,TRBJ2-3,TRBD1,NA,CASGTVELDTQYF,TGTGCCAGCGGGACAGTTGAACTGGATACGCAGTATTTT
TRBV11-2,TRBJ2-3,TRBD2,NA,CASSLRLAGEADTQYF,TGTGCCAGCAGCCTCAGACTAGCGGGAGAAGCAGATACGCAGTATTTT
TRBV9,TRBJ1-6,NA,few,CASSPSPSPLHF,TGTGCCAGCAGCCCGTCTCCTTCACCCCTCCACTTT
TRBV18,TRBJ2-7,NA,once,CASSQGQAGLDEQYF,TGTGCCAGCTCACAGGGCCAAGCGGGCCTTGACGAGCAGTACTTC
TRBV5-4,TRBJ2-2,TRBD2,NA,CASSSPGLANTGELFF,TGTGCCAGCAGCTCCCCCGGACTAGCGAACACCGGGGAGCTGTTTTTT
TRBV5-1,TRBJ2-5,NA,NA,CASSLVGISEETQYF,TGCGCCAGCAGCTTGGTCGGGATTAGCGAAGAGACCCAGTACTTC
TRBV5-6,TRBJ2-3,NA,once,CASSLGSGFSDTQYF,TGTGCCAGCAGCTTGGGAAGCGGGTTCTCAGATACGCAGTATTTT
TRBV7-2,TRBJ2-1,TRBD2,NA,CASSSGLAESSYNEQFF,TGTGCCAGCAGCTCCGGACTAGCGGAAAGCTCCTACAATGAGCAGTTCTTC
TRBV28,TRBJ1-3,NA,NA,CASSPLPPQGTSGNTIYF,TGTGCCAGCAGTCCCCTCCCCCCACAGGGAACTTCGGGGAACACCATATATTTT
TRBV19,TRBJ2-5,TRBD2,NA,CASSIGASGGASETQYF,TGTGCCAGTAGTATAGGGGCTAGCGGGGGGGCCAGCGAGACCCAGTACTTC
TRBV30,TRBJ1-2,NA,NA,CACPGHLNYGYTF,TGTGCCTGCCCGGGACACCTTAACTATGGCTACACCTTC
TRBV3-1/TRBV3-2,TRBJ2-1,NA,NA,CASSEAGSYNEQFF,TGTGCCAGCTCGGAGGCGGGGTCCTACAATGAGCAGTTCTTC
TRBV5-1,TRBJ2-5,NA,once,CASKGEETQYF,TGCGCCAGCAAAGGGGAAGAGACCCAGTACTTC
TRBV3-1/TRBV3-2,TRBJ1-2,NA,NA,CASSRAGGRGYGYTF,TGTGCCAGCAGCCGGGCGGGGGGCCGGGGCTATGGCTACACCTTC
TRBV15,TRBJ2-5,TRBD2,NA,CATRTSGTETQYF,TGTGCCACCCGGACTAGCGGGACGGAGACCCAGTACTTC
TRBV11-3,TRBJ2-4,NA,NA,CASSLPVSQTTQNIQYF,TGTGCCAGCAGCCTCCCGGTTTCGCAGACTACCCAAAACATTCAGTACTTC
TRBV5-4,TRBJ1-1,TRBD1,NA,CASSFRTGLMNTEAFF,TGTGCCAGCAGCTTCAGGACAGGCCTAATGAACACTGAAGCTTTCTTT
TRBV7-7,TRBJ2-5,TRBD2,NA,CASSLGAGVETQYF,TGTGCTAGCAGCTTAGGTGCGGGAGTTGAGACCCAGTACTTC
TRBV5-1,TRBJ2-1,NA,NA,CASSSGRLPSSYNEQFF,TGCGCCAGCAGCTCCGGCAGGCTGCCGAGCTCCTACAATGAGCAGTTCTTC
TRBV15,TRBJ2-1,NA,NA,CATSGRQDSYNEQFF,TGTGCCACCAGCGGAAGACAGGATTCCTACAATGAGCAGTTCTTC
TRBV29-1,TRBJ1-3,TRBD1,NA,CSVDRTGTGNTIYF,TGCAGCGTTGATCGGACAGGGACTGGAAACACCATATATTTT
TRBV7-2,TRBJ2-2,TRBD2,NA,CASSFKLAGQGELFF,TGTGCCAGCAGCTTCAAACTAGCGGGACAGGGGGAGCTGTTTTTT
TRBV30,TRBJ1-2,NA,NA,CAWSRPRGYTF,TGTGCCTGGAGCCGTCCCAGAGGCTACACCTTC
TRBV6-5,TRBJ1-2,NA,NA,CASSYSPGYGYTF,TGTGCCAGCAGTTACTCCCCAGGTTATGGCTACACCTTC
TRBV24-1,TRBJ1-2,NA,NA,CATSDLGQSGGYTF,TGTGCCACCAGTGATTTGGGACAGTCGGGGGGCTACACCTTC
TRBV10-3,TRBJ1-5,NA,NA,CAISAQGLYSNQPQHF,TGTGCCATCAGTGCCCAGGGCCTTTATAGCAATCAGCCCCAGCATTTT
TRBV7-2,TRBJ2-5,NA,NA,CASSLWAEETQYF,TGTGCCAGCAGCTTGTGGGCAGAAGAGACCCAGTACTTC
TRBV15,TRBJ1-5,NA,NA,CATSRGISNQPQHF,TGTGCCACCAGCAGAGGTATTAGCAATCAGCCCCAGCATTTT